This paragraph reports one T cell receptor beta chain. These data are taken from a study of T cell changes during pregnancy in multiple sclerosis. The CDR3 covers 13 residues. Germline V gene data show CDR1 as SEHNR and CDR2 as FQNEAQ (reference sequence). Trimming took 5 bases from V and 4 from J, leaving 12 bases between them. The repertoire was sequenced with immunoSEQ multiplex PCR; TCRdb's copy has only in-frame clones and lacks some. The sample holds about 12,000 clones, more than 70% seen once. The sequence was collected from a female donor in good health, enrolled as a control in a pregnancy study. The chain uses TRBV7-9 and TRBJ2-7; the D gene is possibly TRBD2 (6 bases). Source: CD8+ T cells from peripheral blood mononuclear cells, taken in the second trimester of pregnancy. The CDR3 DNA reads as TGTGCCAGCAGCCGGGACGGGAGATACGAGCAGTACTTC. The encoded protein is CASSRDGRYEQYF.